What follows describes a single T cell receptor (beta chain). Each CDR3 protein is one row after TCRdb ran MiXCR on the 5' RACE reads. The data show about 320,000 distinct CDR3 sequences, roughly 13% seen once. The CDR3 has 16 amino acids. With 5 bases clipped from V and 6 bases from J, the junction kept 8 bases outside the gene matches. The germline CDR1 and CDR2 sequences are SEHNR and FQNEAQ (reference sequence). This sample was included in a study of T-cell memory formation after mild COVID-19. The clonotype comes from a man aged 18 to 30 who had mild COVID-19 (a few samples of this study predate the infection). Cell type and time point are not known. The chain recombines TRBV7-9 with TRBJ2-3; the match to TRBD2 covers 13 bases. Sequencing input: PBMCs or a T cell subset sorted from them (not recorded which). The CDR3 here is CASSPGLAGDKDTQYF. CDR3 DNA: TGTGCCAGCAGCCCCGGACTAGCGGGGGATAAGGATACGCAGTATTTT.